Listed here is a single T cell receptor beta chain. Its antigen is undetermined. This sample was taken from a study of OX40 agonist ivuxolimab in advanced cancers. Whole-study context: Ivuxolimab was delivered to patients intravenously every 2 weeks at doses spanning 0.01 to 10 mg/kg. Eligibility rules accepted prior anti-PD-1, anti-PD-L1 or anti-CTLA-4 therapy, and under 45% had some.

Study results and caveats: Some of the lowest clonal expansion was seen in partial responders at 0.1-3.0 mg/kg.

J was trimmed by 2 bases and V by 3 bases; bases with no gene match: 11. The CDR3 is 17 residues long. From germline, CDR1 is MDHEN and CDR2 SYDVKM. TCRdb keeps only in-frame clones here, not all; method: immunoSEQ multiplex PCR. The table has 60,000 to 80,000 clones, just under 85% seen once; the top ten hold 5.5% to 7%. The TCR comes from an adult with an advanced solid tumor such as melanoma, head and neck, liver or kidney cancer. The source was CD4+ or CD8+ T cells sorted from blood, collected in a trial of the OX40 agonist ivuxolimab. The chain recombines TRBV28 with TRBJ1-1; 8 positions match TRBD1. The CDR3 nucleotides read TGTGCCAGCAGTTTTCTATTCGGACAGGGTGGTAACACTGAAGCTTTCTTT. It specifies CASSFLFGQGGNTEAFF.